Listed below are T cell receptor beta chains from one sample, sequenced in a study of technical replicates of blood from several donors. The repertoire was sequenced with immunoSEQ multiplex PCR; TCRdb's copy has only in-frame clones and lacks some. Of under 80,000 clones listed, approximately 97% were seen once; the top ten hold approximately 0.21%. The sample comprised T cells isolated from PBMCs. These TCRs come from a human donor in good health. CDR3s include the opening cysteine and the closing phenylalanine or tryptophan. Each record gives: J gene, clone size, D gene, V gene, CDR3 DNA, CDR3 protein. D genes are given only for firm matches. The size of a clone is reported for some rows only, either as once, few or many, or as a class for expanded clones.

j_gene: TRBJ1-2
abundance: -
d_gene: -
v_gene: TRBV11-2
CDR3nt: TGTGCCAGCAGCCGCCTTGGCAGGGTGGAAGAGAGGTACACCTTC
CDR3aa: CASSRLGRVEERYTF

j_gene: TRBJ1-1
abundance: -
d_gene: -
v_gene: TRBV18
CDR3nt: TGTGCCAGCTCACCAGAGAGGCTCCTGGACAGATCTTTCTTT
CDR3aa: CASSPERLLDRSFF

j_gene: TRBJ1-1
abundance: -
d_gene: TRBD1
v_gene: TRBV9
CDR3nt: TGTGCCAGCAGCGCGACAGGGAGTGGAAACACTGAAGCTTTCTTT
CDR3aa: CASSATGSGNTEAFF

j_gene: TRBJ2-5
abundance: -
d_gene: -
v_gene: TRBV5-1
CDR3nt: TGCGCCAGCAGCCTTCCATCGTCGGAGGGAAGGGAGACCCAGTACTTC
CDR3aa: CASSLPSSEGRETQYF

j_gene: TRBJ1-3
abundance: -
d_gene: -
v_gene: TRBV7-9
CDR3nt: TGTGCCAGCAGCCCCGGGGGTCGAAACACCATATATTTT
CDR3aa: CASSPGGRNTIYF

j_gene: TRBJ1-4
abundance: -
d_gene: -
v_gene: TRBV19
CDR3nt: TGTGCCAGTAGTATAGGGACTGGTGAAAAACTGTTTTTT
CDR3aa: CASSIGTGEKLFF

j_gene: TRBJ2-3
abundance: -
d_gene: -
v_gene: TRBV27
CDR3nt: TGTGCCAGCAGTTTAGGGCCAGCCAGCACAGATACGCAGTATTTT
CDR3aa: CASSLGPASTDTQYF

j_gene: TRBJ2-5
abundance: -
d_gene: -
v_gene: TRBV5-1
CDR3nt: TGCGCCAGCAGCTTTGAACAGGGCGGGGAGACCCAGTACTTC
CDR3aa: CASSFEQGGETQYF

j_gene: TRBJ1-6
abundance: -
d_gene: -
v_gene: TRBV5-4
CDR3nt: TGTGCCAGCAGCTTGGGGGCAGGAAGCTCCTATAATTCACCCCTCCACTTT
CDR3aa: CASSLGAGSSYNSPLHF

j_gene: TRBJ1-1
abundance: -
d_gene: -
v_gene: TRBV6-5
CDR3nt: TGTGCCAGCAGTTCCCTCCGGGGAAACACTGAAGCTTTCTTT
CDR3aa: CASSSLRGNTEAFF

j_gene: TRBJ2-5
abundance: -
d_gene: -
v_gene: TRBV9
CDR3nt: TGTGCCAGCAACGGGGAGACCCAGTACTTC
CDR3aa: CASNGETQYF

j_gene: TRBJ1-2
abundance: once
d_gene: -
v_gene: TRBV20-1
CDR3nt: TGCAGTGCTTCAGGCTTTAGAGGCTACACCTTC
CDR3aa: CSASGFRGYTF

j_gene: TRBJ1-6
abundance: -
d_gene: -
v_gene: TRBV5-5
CDR3nt: TGTGCCAGCAGCTTGACGACAGTCTCCTATAATTCACCCCTCCACTTT
CDR3aa: CASSLTTVSYNSPLHF

j_gene: TRBJ2-7
abundance: -
d_gene: TRBD1
v_gene: TRBV15
CDR3nt: TGTGCCACCAGCAGAAAAACGCCGGGACAGGGGGCAGACGAGCAGTACTTC
CDR3aa: CATSRKTPGQGADEQYF

j_gene: TRBJ1-1
abundance: -
d_gene: TRBD1
v_gene: TRBV6-1
CDR3nt: TGTGCCAGCAGTCCCACCAGGGGGGAGAACACTGAAGCTTTCTTT
CDR3aa: CASSPTRGENTEAFF

j_gene: TRBJ2-2
abundance: -
d_gene: TRBD1
v_gene: TRBV11-3
CDR3nt: TGTGCCAGCAGATCTCAGGGGGCGTCCGGGGAGCTGTTTTTT
CDR3aa: CASRSQGASGELFF

j_gene: TRBJ2-3
abundance: -
d_gene: -
v_gene: TRBV7-9
CDR3nt: TGTGCCAGCAGCTTAGGTCGAGATACGCAGTATTTT
CDR3aa: CASSLGRDTQYF

j_gene: TRBJ2-3
abundance: -
d_gene: TRBD2
v_gene: TRBV27
CDR3nt: TGTGCCAGCAGTTGGGAGGGGACAGATACGCAGTATTTT
CDR3aa: CASSWEGTDTQYF

j_gene: TRBJ2-2
abundance: -
d_gene: -
v_gene: TRBV4-1
CDR3nt: TGCGCCAGCAGCCAAGTCGTCACCGGGGAGCTGTTTTTT
CDR3aa: CASSQVVTGELFF

j_gene: TRBJ2-7
abundance: once
d_gene: -
v_gene: TRBV5-1
CDR3nt: TGCGCCAGCAGCTTACTTCCCCTCGGGGTGGACGAGCAGTACTTC
CDR3aa: CASSLLPLGVDEQYF

j_gene: TRBJ2-2
abundance: -
d_gene: -
v_gene: TRBV6-6
CDR3nt: TGTGCCAGCAGTCTCTTGGGCCCTTCGAACACCGGGGAGCTGTTTTTT
CDR3aa: CASSLLGPSNTGELFF

j_gene: TRBJ1-4
abundance: -
d_gene: TRBD1
v_gene: TRBV2
CDR3nt: TGTGCCAGCAAACTGGAGGGGGCTGAAAAACTGTTTTTT
CDR3aa: CASKLEGAEKLFF

j_gene: TRBJ2-7
abundance: -
d_gene: -
v_gene: TRBV20-1
CDR3nt: TGCAGTGCTAGAGAATATTACGAGCAGTACTTC
CDR3aa: CSAREYYEQYF

j_gene: TRBJ1-5
abundance: -
d_gene: -
v_gene: TRBV19
CDR3nt: TGTGCCAGTAGACCCGAGGCCCGGTCCTTCTATAGCAATCAGCCCCAGCATTTT
CDR3aa: CASRPEARSFYSNQPQHF

j_gene: TRBJ2-3
abundance: -
d_gene: -
v_gene: TRBV5-4
CDR3nt: TGTGCCAGCAGCCTTCCGTCCGAGGGGGAAGATACGCAGTATTTT
CDR3aa: CASSLPSEGEDTQYF

j_gene: TRBJ2-2
abundance: -
d_gene: TRBD2
v_gene: TRBV4-1
CDR3nt: TGCGCCAGCAGCCCCTATCCGACTAGCGGGGTTTCGGGCACCGGGGAGCTGTTTTTT
CDR3aa: CASSPYPTSGVSGTGELFF

j_gene: TRBJ2-3
abundance: -
d_gene: -
v_gene: TRBV4-1
CDR3nt: TGCGCCAGCAGCCAAGAGGAGGGAGATACGCAGTATTTT
CDR3aa: CASSQEEGDTQYF

j_gene: TRBJ1-4
abundance: -
d_gene: -
v_gene: TRBV5-1
CDR3nt: TGCGCCAGCAGCTTGAATTGGCGGGCAACTAATGAAAAACTGTTTTTT
CDR3aa: CASSLNWRATNEKLFF

j_gene: TRBJ2-6
abundance: -
d_gene: -
v_gene: TRBV7-3
CDR3nt: TGTGCCAGCAGTTTCTACCCCTCTGGGGCCAACGTCCTGACTTTC
CDR3aa: CASSFYPSGANVLTF

j_gene: TRBJ1-5
abundance: -
d_gene: -
v_gene: TRBV6-6
CDR3nt: TGTGCCAGCAGTTACACGGGTAGCAATCAGCCCCAGCATTTT
CDR3aa: CASSYTGSNQPQHF

j_gene: TRBJ2-7
abundance: -
d_gene: TRBD1
v_gene: TRBV4-1
CDR3nt: TGCGCCAGCAGCCAAGAAATAGGGACAGGATCCTACGAGCAGTACTTC
CDR3aa: CASSQEIGTGSYEQYF

j_gene: TRBJ2-3
abundance: -
d_gene: TRBD2
v_gene: TRBV5-1
CDR3nt: TGCGCCAGCAGCCCTCTTCGTGATCTAGCGGGGAAGGACCTCTTTGTGGCAGATACGCAGTATTTT
CDR3aa: CASSPLRDLAGKDLFVADTQYF

j_gene: TRBJ1-1
abundance: once
d_gene: -
v_gene: TRBV19
CDR3nt: TGTGCCAGTAGTATGAACAGGGACACTGAAGCTTTCTTT
CDR3aa: CASSMNRDTEAFF

j_gene: TRBJ2-4
abundance: -
d_gene: -
v_gene: TRBV4-1
CDR3nt: TGCGCCAGCAGCCACCGGGACATGGGGAACATTCAGTACTTC
CDR3aa: CASSHRDMGNIQYF

j_gene: TRBJ1-5
abundance: -
d_gene: -
v_gene: TRBV11-2
CDR3nt: TGTGCCAGCAGCGTGCGGGAGGGCGGCAATCAGCCCCAGCATTTT
CDR3aa: CASSVREGGNQPQHF

j_gene: TRBJ1-4
abundance: -
d_gene: -
v_gene: TRBV11-2
CDR3nt: TGTGCCAGCAGCTCCCTACAGGGTACTGAAAAACTGTTTTTT
CDR3aa: CASSSLQGTEKLFF